These 22 T cell receptor beta chains were sequenced from one sample in a study of shared clonotypes between healthy human individuals (dated by TCRdb to about 2020). Library creation used the immunoSEQ multiplex PCR assay. Drawn from immuneACCESS, this table holds only the in-frame rearrangements with V and J called that TCRdb kept. Clones are partly lost; checked studies trace under half to an unresolved V gene and leave the rest unexplained. The sample table shows a few million clones, and roughly 95% are seen once. The ten largest clones add up to approximately 1.7% of the sample. CD8 naive samples were CD45RO-negative cells positively selected for CCR7, giving a CD45RA+CCR7+ population that excluded TemRA cells. The sequencing input was naive CD8+ T cells from PBMCs. In light of the paper, this sample's cell subset or site label describes: CD45RA+CCR7+. These receptors were obtained from a man younger than 35 in good health. Some clones in this sample may be carry-over from other donors' samples.

The chain uses TRBV7-9 and TRBJ2-2; D may match TRBD1 or TRBD2 (6 bases each). Germline CDR1 SEHNR, CDR2 FQNEAQ (reference sequence). The CDR3 loop spans 14 amino acids. Trimming cost V 11 bases and J 3 bases, with 16 bases left between them. This chain's CDR3 is CAAGAWGDTGELFF. The CDR3 nucleotides read TGTGCCGCAGGGGCTTGGGGGGACACCGGGGAGCTGTTTTTT.

The V and J genes are TRBV28 and TRBJ2-3; D is ambiguous. Germline V lookup: CDR1 MDHEN, CDR2 SYDVKM. This CDR3 has 13 amino acids. V was shortened by 5 bases and J by 5 bases, with 11 bases between the two germline ends. The CDR3 protein is CASSLPFQDTQYF. As DNA, the CDR3 is TGTGCCAGCAGTCTCCCGTTTCAAGATACGCAGTATTTT.

The chain uses TRBV11-1 and TRBJ2-7, with TRBD1 matching 10 bases. The germline V gene has CDR1 SGHAT and CDR2 FQDESV (reference sequence). Losses at the gene ends were 1 base for V and 1 base for J; bases not matched to a gene: 4. This CDR3 comprises 16 residues. The CDR3 loop is CASSLVGTGASYEQYF. CDR3 nucleotide sequence: TGTGCCAGCAGCTTAGTGGGGACAGGGGCTTCCTACGAGCAGTACTTC. Drawing the rest from reference TRBV11-1 and TRBJ2-7, the complete variable domain is EAEVAQSPRYKITEKSQAVAFWCDPISGHATLYWYRQILGQGPELLVQFQDESVVDDSQLPKDRFSAERLKGVDSTLKIQPAELGDSAMYLCASSLVGTGASYEQYFGPGTRLTVT.

V gene TRBV7-9 combines with J gene TRBJ2-1, with TRBD2 matching 13 bases. The CDR3 has 16 amino acids. The junction had 10 bases not matched to a gene; V was cut back by 5 bases and J by 9 bases. Germline CDR1 SEHNR, CDR2 FQNEAQ (reference sequence). CDR3 bases: TGTGCCAGCAGCCTCCGGACTAGCGGGAGAGGGAGTGAGCAGTTCTTC. It translates to CASSLRTSGRGSEQFF.

V and J are TRBV28 and TRBJ2-1; D remains unclear. CDR3 length equals 15 residues. Germline loops: CDR1 MDHEN, CDR2 SYDVKM. Between the trimmed V and J ends, which lost 7 bases and 5 bases, there was a span of 18 bases. The CDR3 protein is CASTPTPDVNNEQFF. Written as DNA, the CDR3 is TGTGCCAGCACCCCAACCCCGGACGTAAACAATGAGCAGTTCTTC.

The gene calls are TRBV7-3 and TRBJ2-3; D might be TRBD1 or TRBD2, each matching 5 bases. In germline, CDR1 is SGHTA, CDR2 FQGTGA. This CDR3 is built from 17 residues. V lost 5 bases and J 0 bases, leaving 18 bases between the germline ends. The CDR3 reads CASSPHFSGSSTDTQYF. DNA for the CDR3: TGTGCCAGCAGCCCACACTTTTCAGGGAGTAGCACAGATACGCAGTATTTT.

The gene calls are TRBV19 and TRBJ1-2; no clear D gene. Germline CDR1 LNHDA, CDR2 SQIVND (reference sequence). The CDR3 length is 13 residues. The germline V and J ends were trimmed by 6 bases and 3 bases, with 11 bases remaining between them. In DNA, the CDR3 is TGTGCCAGTAGAGACGCGGGTCACTATGGCTACACCTTC. Translating gives CASRDAGHYGYTF.

The chain has TRBV5-4 and TRBJ2-7, with a tentative D call TRBD2 (6 bases). The CDR3 spans 14 residues. CDR1 SGHNT and CDR2 YYREEE come from the germline V gene (reference sequence). Trimming took off 3 bases at V and 4 bases at J, with 14 bases between the two ends. CDR3 sequence reads: CASSWGVAAYEQYF. In DNA form, the CDR3 reads TGTGCCAGCAGCTGGGGGGTAGCGGCGTACGAGCAGTACTTC.

The V call is TRBV19, the J call TRBJ2-7, with 10 nucleotides matching TRBD2. V lost 5 bases to trimming and J lost 3 bases; unmatched junction nucleotides: 7. Germline CDR1 reads LNHDA; CDR2 reads SQIVND (reference sequence). The CDR3 is 15 amino acids. In DNA, the CDR3 is TGTGCCAGTAGTCAGACTAGCGGGCGTAACTACGAGCAGTACTTC. This translates into CASSQTSGRNYEQYF. The complete variable domain, with remaining parts taken from reference TRBV19 and TRBJ2-7, reads DGGITQSPKYLFRKEGQNVTLSCEQNLNHDAMYWYRQDPGQGLRLIYYSQIVNDFQKGDIAEGYSVSREKKESFPLTVTSAQKNPTAFYLCASSQTSGRNYEQYFGPGTRLTVT.

Here the CDR3 reads CASSGHPTGFEQYF. CDR3 nucleotide sequence: TGTGCCAGCAGCGGCCACCCGACAGGGTTCGAGCAGTACTTC. The V gene is TRBV28, the J gene TRBJ2-7, with 7 bases identical to TRBD1. Losses at the gene ends were 6 bases for V and 6 bases for J; bases not matched to a gene: 11. Germline V lookup: CDR1 MDHEN, CDR2 SYDVKM. The CDR3 covers 14 residues. The full variable domain, with the rest looked up from reference TRBV28 and TRBJ2-7, is DVKVTQSSRYLVKRTGEKVFLECVQDMDHENMFWYRQDPGLGLRLIYFSYDVKMKEKGDIPEGYSVSREKKERFSLILESASTNQTSMYLCASSGHPTGFEQYFGPGTRLTVT.

This chain uses TRBV4-3 with TRBJ1-4; TRBD1 is a possible D gene (5 bases). V lost 6 bases, J lost 2 bases, and 16 bases lay in between. Germline V CDR1 and CDR2: LGHNA, YSLEER. This CDR3 is built from 16 residues. The CDR3 spells CASSRLSDSTNEKLFF. DNA for the CDR3: TGCGCCAGCAGTCGCCTCTCAGACAGTACTAATGAAAAACTGTTTTTT.

This rearrangement joins TRBV2 to TRBJ2-7; the D call may be TRBD1 or TRBD2 (5 bases each). Germline V gene lookup returns CDR1 SNHLY and CDR2 FYNNEI. V gave up 8 bases and J gave up 2 bases, with 10 bases separating them. The CDR3 length is 12 residues. The CDR3 is CASFRDPYEQYF. The DNA for the CDR3 is TGTGCCAGCTTTCGGGACCCCTACGAGCAGTACTTC.

The chain carries TRBV5-1 and TRBJ2-5, with 12 positions matching TRBD2. The J segment lost 4 bases and the V segment lost 4 bases, leaving 11 bases of the junction unmatched. This CDR3 has 17 residues. Germline-derived CDR1 and CDR2 are SGHRS and YFSETQ. The CDR3 loop is CASSPGLAGPERETQYF. CDR3 nucleotide sequence: TGCGCCAGCAGCCCCGGACTAGCGGGACCGGAGAGAGAGACCCAGTACTTC.

The genes are TRBV11-2 and TRBJ2-3; possibly TRBD2 for D (6 bases). CDR1 is SGHAT and CDR2 is FQNNGV in the germline V gene. Trimming took 5 bases from V and 2 from J, leaving 17 bases between them. This CDR3 has 16 residues. The CDR3 DNA follows: TGTGCCAGCAGCGCCGGCAGTAGCGGAGACACAGATACGCAGTATTTT. It yields the protein CASSAGSSGDTDTQYF.

J is TRBJ1-2 and V is TRBV2; D is uncertain. Germline V lookup: CDR1 SNHLY, CDR2 FYNNEI. The CDR3 runs 11 residues. V lost 8 bases and J lost 14, with 18 bases in between. CDR3 in amino acids: CASESPTSLTF. CDR3 DNA sequence: TGTGCCAGCGAAAGTCCCACCTCTCTTACCTTC.

This clone was seen once. The chain combines TRBV28 with TRBJ2-3; tentative D call: TRBD1 (5 bases). The CDR3 is made up of 15 amino acids. From germline, CDR1 is MDHEN and CDR2 SYDVKM. V dropped 4 bases and J dropped 1 base, with 12 bases sitting between them. CDR3 amino acids: CASSSPPGRTDTQYF. In DNA form, the CDR3 reads TGTGCCAGCAGTTCCCCCCCAGGGCGCACAGATACGCAGTATTTT.

The gene calls are TRBV7-3 and TRBJ2-1; 13 bases match TRBD2. V gave up 4 bases and J gave up 7 bases; unmatched junction bases: 4. The CDR3 extends over 15 amino acids. Germline assignment: CDR1 SGHTA and CDR2 FQGTGA. The CDR3 bases are TGTGCCAGCAGCTCGGGACTAGCGGGAAATAATGAGCAGTTCTTC. This translates into CASSSGLAGNNEQFF.

This chain joins TRBV28 and TRBJ2-1, with a weak D call TRBD1 (5 bases). CDR1 is MDHEN and CDR2 is SYDVKM in the germline V gene. This CDR3 comprises 16 residues. Deletions cut 3 bases from V and 8 bases from J, with 20 bases between. This chain's CDR3 is CASSFLPETWGYEQFF. DNA of the CDR3: TGTGCCAGCAGTTTCCTCCCGGAGACCTGGGGCTATGAGCAGTTCTTC.

V is TRBV11-3 and J is TRBJ2-3; D unresolved. The CDR3 runs to 15 residues. CDR1 and CDR2 (germline): SGHNT, YENEEA. The V end lost 1 base, the J end lost 6 bases, and 14 bases lay between the germline ends. The CDR3 sequence: CASSLVAGSLDTQYF. In DNA, the CDR3 is TGTGCCAGCAGCTTAGTGGCAGGCTCCTTGGATACGCAGTATTTT.

V usage is TRBV25-1 and J usage is TRBJ2-1; D perhaps matches TRBD2 (6 bases). Germline V gene sequence: CDR1 MGHDK, CDR2 SYGVNS. Trimming left V 7 bases short and J 7 bases short, with 14 bases between. CDR3 length: 13 amino acids. This CDR3 reads CASILGGANEQFF. CDR3 in DNA: TGTGCCAGCATTCTCGGCGGGGCTAATGAGCAGTTCTTC.

A single count supports this clone. This sequence joins TRBV28 and TRBJ2-3; tentative D call: TRBD1 (6 bases). The germline V and J ends were trimmed by 5 bases and 4 bases, with 19 bases remaining between them. This CDR3 has 16 amino acids. From germline, CDR1 is MDHEN and CDR2 SYDVKM. CDR3: CASSGAQGGIADTQYF. The CDR3 DNA follows: TGTGCCAGCAGTGGTGCACAGGGTGGGATAGCAGATACGCAGTATTTT.

This chain joins TRBV27 and TRBJ2-7; 12 nucleotides line up with TRBD1. The CDR3 is 15 amino acids. J lost 5 bases, V lost 4 bases, and 6 bases had no gene match. Germline values: CDR1 MNHEY, CDR2 SMNVEV (reference sequence). The DNA for the CDR3 is TGTGCCAGCAGTTCCCCTGGGACAGGGGGCGACGAGCAGTACTTC. Translation: CASSSPGTGGDEQYF.